Each of the 21 T cell receptor beta chains below was sequenced from the same sample in a study of T cell responses to AZD1222 COVID-19 vaccine. Profiled with immunoSEQ multiplex PCR; TCRdb holds only in-frame clones, not every one. The data contain about 140,000 clones, roughly 93% of them seen just once; the ten biggest clones take up approximately 0.9%. Material: peripheral blood, obtained on day 0 of MenACWY control vaccination. These receptors all stem from an adult in good health.

The rearrangement joins TRBV7-2 to TRBJ2-2, with D unresolved. The V end lost 4 bases, the J end lost 2 bases, and 5 bases lay between the germline ends. There are 13 residues in the CDR3. CDR1 SGHTA and CDR2 FQGNSA come from the germline V gene. DNA for the CDR3: TGTGCCAGCAGCTCCACCAACACCGGGGAGCTGTTTTTT. Translating it yields CASSSTNTGELFF.

The rearrangement links TRBV27 to TRBJ1-2, with a possible D match to TRBD1 (6 bases). This CDR3 comprises 17 residues. The V gene's germline CDR1 is MNHEY and CDR2 SMNVEV (reference sequence). Trimming removed 3 bases from V and 0 bases from J, with 17 bases in between. In DNA form, the CDR3 reads TGTGCCAGCAGTTTGTATGAGGGGGGGATTTCTAACTATGGCTACACCTTC. Its translation: CASSLYEGGISNYGYTF.

The chain joins TRBV9 to TRBJ2-1, with D maybe TRBD2 (6 bases). The V end was cut by 0 bases, the J end by 0 bases, with 13 bases between. CDR1 SGDLS and CDR2 YYNGEE come from the germline V gene. The CDR3 spans 17 residues. CDR3 protein: CASSVARGVSSYNEQFF. The CDR3 bases are TGTGCCAGCAGCGTAGCGCGGGGCGTGAGCTCCTACAATGAGCAGTTCTTC.

The rearrangement uses TRBV5-4 and TRBJ2-7; possible D gene TRBD2, 5 bases. The length of the CDR3 is 14 residues. The germline CDR1 and CDR2 sequences are SGHNT and YYREEE (reference sequence). Trimming took 5 bases from V and 7 from J, leaving 19 bases between them. The CDR3, as DNA: TGTGCCAGCAGTCTCGCCGGACCCCCGGGGGAGCAGTACTTC. As protein: CASSLAGPPGEQYF.

This chain links TRBV2 with TRBJ1-2, with 9 bases identical to TRBD1. J lost 4 bases, V lost 4 bases, and 4 bases had no gene match. This CDR3 has 14 residues. The germline CDR1 and CDR2 sequences are SNHLY and FYNNEI. In nucleotides, the CDR3 is TGTGCCAGCAGTGTACAGGGGGCCGGCTATGGCTACACCTTC. Translated, it gives CASSVQGAGYGYTF.

V gene TRBV6-2 or TRBV6-3 combines with J gene TRBJ2-5; no clear D gene. Germline V CDR1 and CDR2: MNHEY, SVGEGT. The CDR3 is 14 amino acids. Trimming removed 2 bases at V and 1 base at J, with 8 bases between. CDR3 residues: CASSYEQTQETQYF. The CDR3 DNA reads as TGTGCCAGCAGTTACGAGCAAACCCAAGAGACCCAGTACTTC.

V usage is TRBV10-3 and J usage is TRBJ1-4; no reliable D call. Germline CDR1 is ENHRY and CDR2 is SYGVKD. The CDR3 spans 13 residues. Deletions cut 7 bases from V and 2 bases from J, with 8 bases between. CDR3 residues: CAIKEDTNEKLFF. Written as DNA, the CDR3 is TGTGCCATCAAGGAGGATACTAATGAAAAACTGTTTTTT.

CDR3 loop: CASSPGTGHYNTEAFF. The CDR3 region has the DNA TGTGCCAGCAGTCCCGGGACAGGGCACTATAACACTGAAGCTTTCTTT. V is TRBV28 and J is TRBJ1-1; 9 bases are shared with TRBD1. Germline CDR1 and CDR2: MDHEN and SYDVKM. V lost 5 bases to trimming and J lost 2 bases; unmatched junction nucleotides: 9. The CDR3 loop spans 16 amino acids.

The chain links TRBV11-2 to TRBJ2-1; 9 bases are shared with TRBD2. The CDR3 is made up of 13 amino acids. Germline CDR1 is SGHAT and CDR2 is FQNNGV. V trimming: 4 bases; J trimming: 8 bases; junction bases outside the gene matches: 3. The CDR3 DNA follows: TGTGCCAGCAGCTGGGGACTAGCAGATGAGCAGTTCTTC. It is translated as CASSWGLADEQFF.

V gene TRBV9 combines with J gene TRBJ2-7; 7 nucleotides agree with TRBD1. This CDR3 contains 14 residues. Germline V CDR1 and CDR2: SGDLS, YYNGEE. With 8 bases clipped from V and 0 bases from J, the junction kept 8 bases outside the gene matches. CDR3 amino acids: CASSRGGTSYEQYF. The CDR3 DNA reads as TGTGCCAGTTCCCGAGGGGGCACCTCCTACGAGCAGTACTTC. The whole variable domain, filled in from reference TRBV9 and TRBJ2-7, reads DSGVTQTPKHLITATGQRVTLRCSPRSGDLSVYWYQQSLDQGLQFLIQYYNGEERAKGNILERFSAQQFPDLHSELNLSSLELGDSALYFCASSRGGTSYEQYFGPGTRLTVT.

Concerning this clone itself: The sample carries other DNA sequences with the same CDR3. CDR3 in amino acids: CASSPPSYNEQFF. The CDR3 coding sequence is TGTGCCAGCTCACCACCATCCTACAATGAGCAGTTCTTC. The genes are TRBV18 and TRBJ2-1, with no clear D. The CDR3 consists of 13 residues. Germline lookup yields CDR1 KGHSH and CDR2 LQKENI. Between the trimmed V and J ends, which lost 0 bases and 1 base, there was a span of 1 base.

J is TRBJ2-7 and V is TRBV28; D is perhaps TRBD2 (5 bases). This CDR3 spans 16 amino acids. V lost 5 bases, J lost 5 bases, and 22 bases lay in between. Germline values: CDR1 MDHEN, CDR2 SYDVKM. CDR3 in amino acids: CASSRSEDPFANEQYF. The CDR3 bases are TGTGCCAGCAGTAGGTCGGAGGATCCCTTTGCGAACGAGCAGTACTTC.

V is TRBV5-1 and J is TRBJ1-1, with TRBD1 identical over 8 bases. Germline CDR1 reads SGHRS; CDR2 reads YFSETQ. CDR3 length: 16 amino acids. Trimming took 1 base from V and 3 from J; bases not matched to a gene: 8. The DNA for the CDR3 is TGCGCCAGCAGCTTGTTAACAGGGGGGTCGTACACTGAAGCTTTCTTT. It yields the protein CASSLLTGGSYTEAFF. Full variable domain (remainder filled in from reference TRBV5-1 and TRBJ1-1): KAGVTQTPRYLIKTRGQQVTLSCSPISGHRSVSWYQQTPGQGLQFLFEYFSETQRNKGNFPGRFSGRQFSNSRSEMNVSTLELGDSALYLCASSLLTGGSYTEAFFGQGTRLTVV.

The chain has TRBV11-1 and TRBJ2-7, with D unresolved. CDR3 size: 13 residues. V shed 4 bases and J shed 3 bases, with 10 bases lying between them. Germline V gives CDR1 SGHAT, CDR2 FQDESV (reference sequence). This CDR3 is CASSSDRDYEQYF. In DNA, the CDR3 is TGTGCCAGCAGCTCCGACCGAGACTACGAGCAGTACTTC.

The chain combines TRBV4-2 with TRBJ1-5, with TRBD1 matching 9 bases. V shed 2 bases, J shed 7 bases, and the junction held 6 bases outside the gene matches. Per germline, CDR1 LGHNA and CDR2 YNFKEQ. The CDR3 extends over 15 amino acids. CDR3 nucleotides: TGTGCCAGCAGCCAACGGGGACAGGGTGGGCAGCCCCAGCATTTT. It translates to CASSQRGQGGQPQHF.

The chain is built from TRBV27 and TRBJ1-1; D not resolved. The CDR3 is made up of 18 amino acids. Trimming took off 1 base at V and 2 bases at J, with 20 bases between the two ends. From germline, CDR1 is MNHEY and CDR2 SMNVEV (reference sequence). In nucleotides, the CDR3 is TGTGCCAGCAGTTTATTTACTCAGGCTGCGGGGAGAAACACTGAAGCTTTCTTT. It is translated as CASSLFTQAAGRNTEAFF.

The chain joins TRBV7-8 to TRBJ2-7, with D perhaps TRBD1 or TRBD2 (5 bases each). V gave up 5 bases and J gave up 0 bases, with 11 bases separating them. Germline lookup yields CDR1 SGHVS and CDR2 FQNEAQ. The CDR3 totals 14 residues. CDR3 amino acids: CASSLRGVSYEQYF. The CDR3 nucleotides read TGTGCCAGCAGCCTTAGAGGGGTCTCCTACGAGCAGTACTTC.

The chain links TRBV6-1 to TRBJ1-6, with D tentatively TRBD1 (5 bases). This CDR3 comprises 15 residues. The V and J ends lost 1 base and 6 bases respectively, with 10 bases between them. Germline V gives CDR1 MNHNS, CDR2 SASEGT. Here the CDR3 DNA reads TGTGCCAGCAGTGAAGGTGGGGCAGGTAATTCACCCCTCCACTTT. It codes for CASSEGGAGNSPLHF.

The CDR3 DNA follows: TGTGCCAGTAGTATAGGGGGCGTCAGGAGTCAGCCCCAGCATTTT. This gives the protein CASSIGGVRSQPQHF. This chain connects TRBV19 to TRBJ1-5; D may be TRBD1 (5 bases). Germline V gives CDR1 LNHDA, CDR2 SQIVND (reference sequence). The germline V and J ends were trimmed by 1 base and 6 bases, with 13 bases remaining between them. CDR3 length: 15 residues. The variable domain in full, completed from reference TRBV19 and TRBJ1-5, reads DGGITQSPKYLFRKEGQNVTLSCEQNLNHDAMYWYRQDPGQGLRLIYYSQIVNDFQKGDIAEGYSVSREKKESFPLTVTSAQKNPTAFYLCASSIGGVRSQPQHFGDGTRLSIL.

The chain combines TRBV2 with TRBJ2-2, with 13 bases fitting TRBD2. Trimming took 8 bases from V and 10 from J; bases not matched to a gene: 7. Germline V gene data show CDR1 as SNHLY and CDR2 as FYNNEI. There are 14 residues in the CDR3. The CDR3 coding sequence is TGTGCCAGCCAGGGACTAGCGGGAAGCCAGGAGCTGTTTTTT. Translating gives CASQGLAGSQELFF.

The CDR3 sequence: CASSAGPFNAGYTF. The CDR3 DNA reads TGTGCCAGCAGCGCAGGGCCTTTCAACGCTGGCTACACCTTC. The chain joins TRBV9 to TRBJ1-2; a possible D gene is TRBD1 (5 bases). Trimming pared 3 bases from V and 7 bases from J, leaving 16 bases between. This CDR3 contains 14 residues. Germline V gene sequence: CDR1 SGDLS, CDR2 YYNGEE.